The 24 T cell receptor beta chains below all came from one sample that was sequenced in a study of T cell changes during pregnancy in multiple sclerosis (dated by TCRdb to about 2019). Libraries were made using the immunoSEQ multiplex PCR assay. TCRdb carries this immuneACCESS record with in-frame sequences only. Its versions omit some clonotypes, under half of them owing to an unresolved V gene in the studies checked, with the rest unexplained. In all, the sample holds fewer than 75,000 clones, and roughly 90% of those were seen once. The ten top clones hold 3% to 4.5% of the sample. Sequences were derived from peripheral blood, sampled after pregnancy. The receptors derive from a female donor in good health, enrolled as a control in a pregnancy study.

The chain employs TRBV10-3 and TRBJ2-1; the match to TRBD1 covers 7 bases. The CDR3 contains 15 residues. Looked up from germline, CDR1 is ENHRY and CDR2 is SYGVKD. V gave up 0 bases and J gave up 4 bases; unmatched junction bases: 3. The CDR3 protein is CAISESGTVYNEQFF. In DNA, the CDR3 is TGTGCCATCAGTGAGTCAGGGACAGTATACAATGAGCAGTTCTTC.

The genes are TRBV12-5 and TRBJ1-6; perhaps TRBD1 as D (6 bases). CDR1 is LGHNT and CDR2 is FRNRAP in the germline V gene. V lost 1 base, J lost 6 bases, and 16 bases lay in between. CDR3 length: 17 residues. The CDR3 region has the DNA TGTGCTAGTGGTTTGGCTTACAGGGTCGGTGGTAATTCACCCCTCCACTTT. It is translated as CASGLAYRVGGNSPLHF.

This clone was found a few times. The identical CDR3 is also encoded by other nucleotide sequences in the sample. The V and J genes are TRBV12-5 and TRBJ2-7, with 8 bases fitting TRBD1. CDR3 size: 13 residues. V dropped 6 bases and J dropped 3; count of bases not matched to a gene: 4. Germline V gives CDR1 LGHNT, CDR2 FRNRAP. The CDR3 DNA is TGTGCTAGTGGCCTCGACAGGGGCTACGAGCAGTACTTC. It encodes CASGLDRGYEQYF.

The rearrangement links TRBV7-2 to TRBJ2-7; the match to TRBD1 covers 9 bases. V trimming: 6 bases; J trimming: 0 bases; junction bases outside the gene matches: 12. Germline V gene sequence: CDR1 SGHTA, CDR2 FQGNSA. The CDR3 sequence is 17 residues long. The CDR3 is CASSFLSGTGSSYEQYF. The CDR3 DNA sequence: TGTGCCAGCAGTTTTCTATCCGGGACAGGGTCCTCCTACGAGCAGTACTTC.

The V and J genes are TRBV28 and TRBJ1-2, with 12 bases that match TRBD1. The J segment lost 8 bases and the V segment lost 1 base, leaving 14 bases of the junction unmatched. CDR3 length: 18 residues. Germline V gene sequence: CDR1 MDHEN, CDR2 SYDVKM. The CDR3 is CASSLSTPGTGGLGGYTF. CDR3 nucleotide sequence: TGTGCCAGCAGTTTATCGACCCCCGGGACAGGGGGCTTAGGAGGCTACACCTTC.

Worth noting for this clone: An end of the junction differs from the germline gene, which may be a read error. The CDR3 nucleotides are TGTGTCAGCACCCCGGGAGGGGGTTACAATGAGCAGTTCTTC. Protein sequence: CVSTPGGGYNEQFF. This chain connects TRBV5-4 to TRBJ2-1, with TRBD2 identical over 8 bases. The CDR3 has 14 residues. In germline, CDR1 is SGHNT, CDR2 YYREEE (reference sequence). The whole variable domain, filled in from reference TRBV5-4 and TRBJ2-1, reads ETGVTQSPTHLIKTRGQQVTLRCSSQSGHNTVSWYQQALGQGPQFIFQYYREEENGRGNFPPRFSGLQFPNYSSELNVNALELDDSALYLCVSTPGGGYNEQFFGPGTRLTVL.

The table lists this clone with a few counts. The chain combines TRBV28 with TRBJ2-7; D is perhaps TRBD1 (6 bases). CDR1 and CDR2 from the germline V gene are MDHEN and SYDVKM. Trimming left V 5 bases short and J 6 bases short, with 23 bases between. The CDR3 spans 16 residues. For the CDR3, the DNA is TGTGCCAGCAGTCCCTCCTGGGGGCCAACCCCCTCCGAGCAGTACTTC. This sequence encodes CASSPSWGPTPSEQYF.

In this sample, this clone turned up once. The V gene is TRBV7-9, the J gene TRBJ2-7, with 8 bases fitting TRBD2. Trimming cost V 6 bases and J 5 bases; bases outside gene matches: 6. The CDR3 length is 13 residues. The germline gives CDR1 SEHNR, CDR2 FQNEAQ (reference sequence). The chain's CDR3 is CASRLAVLHEQYF. The CDR3 region has the DNA TGTGCCAGCAGACTAGCGGTCCTCCACGAGCAGTACTTC.

The chain links TRBV30 to TRBJ2-3, with 11 bases matching TRBD1. After removal of 1 base from V and 1 base from J, the junction contained 4 bases not matched to a gene. Germline V gene sequence: CDR1 GTSNPN, CDR2 SVGIG (reference sequence). The CDR3 spans 16 residues. The CDR3 sequence is CAWSGGQGGGTDTQYF. The CDR3 DNA is TGTGCCTGGAGTGGGGGACAGGGGGGGGGCACAGATACGCAGTATTTT.

The chain has TRBV5-4 and TRBJ1-1, with 8 nucleotides matching TRBD1. The CDR3 has 15 residues. In germline, CDR1 is SGHNT, CDR2 YYREEE (reference sequence). V lost 4 bases, J lost 5 bases, and 10 bases stayed unmatched. CDR3 sequence: CASSPTGQVSTEAFF. The CDR3 nucleotides read TGTGCCAGCAGCCCGACGGGACAGGTATCAACTGAAGCTTTCTTT.

This rearrangement joins TRBV11-2 to TRBJ1-3; 7 positions agree with TRBD1. The CDR3 runs to 15 residues. Germline V gene data show CDR1 as SGHAT and CDR2 as FQNNGV. J gave up 3 bases and V 3 bases, and 5 bases lay outside the gene matches. CDR3 sequence reads: CASSLTGQSGNTIYF. DNA of the CDR3: TGTGCCAGCAGCTTGACAGGGCAGAGTGGAAACACCATATATTTT.

J is TRBJ2-3 and V is TRBV5-1, with unresolved D. V lost 2 bases and J lost 1, with 11 bases in between. In germline, CDR1 is SGHRS, CDR2 YFSETQ. This CDR3 is 15 amino acids long. The CDR3 coding sequence is TGCGCCAGCAGCTTACGACTCAGAGGCACAGATACGCAGTATTTT. Translation gives CASSLRLRGTDTQYF.

The chain is built from TRBV10-3 and TRBJ2-7; maybe TRBD2 (6 bases). Germline CDR1 and CDR2: ENHRY and SYGVKD. Trimming removed 3 bases at V and 4 bases at J, with 7 bases between. The CDR3 spans 12 residues. The CDR3 DNA sequence: TGTGCCATCAGTGACCGGGAGTACGAGCAGTACTTC. It encodes CAISDREYEQYF.

This rearrangement joins TRBV7-2 to TRBJ1-5; unclear D gene. The CDR3 has 15 residues. V lost 3 bases and J lost 3, with 12 bases in between. Germline CDR1 and CDR2: SGHTA and FQGNSA. DNA of the CDR3: TGTGCCAGCAGCTTTGCCGGCGGATACAATCAGCCCCAGCATTTT. Translation: CASSFAGGYNQPQHF. The complete variable domain, with remaining parts taken from reference TRBV7-2 and TRBJ1-5, reads GAGVSQSPSNKVTEKGKDVELRCDPISGHTALYWYRQSLGQGLEFLIYFQGNSAPDKSGLPSDRFSAERTGGSVSTLTIQRTQQEDSAVYLCASSFAGGYNQPQHFGDGTRLSIL.

The chain has TRBV10-3 and TRBJ2-3; D might be TRBD1 (5 bases). The CDR3 extends over 14 amino acids. V lost 7 bases to trimming and J lost 0 bases, with 11 bases between them. The germline V gene encodes CDR1 ENHRY and CDR2 SYGVKD. The DNA for the CDR3 is TGTGCCATCAATCGACAGACCAGCACAGATACGCAGTATTTT. Its protein product is CAINRQTSTDTQYF.

The J gene is TRBJ2-7, the V gene TRBV19; TRBD2 aligns across 9 bases. The J segment lost 4 bases and the V segment lost 11 bases, leaving 9 bases of the junction unmatched. This CDR3 is built from 13 residues. Germline V CDR1 and CDR2: LNHDA, SQIVND (reference sequence). Here the CDR3 DNA reads TGTGCCGCTAGTCCGGGACTAGCTTACGAGCAGTACTTC. This gives the protein CAASPGLAYEQYF.

This clone was counted a single time. This rearrangement joins TRBV6-5 to TRBJ1-6, with TRBD1 identical over 9 bases. The germline V gene encodes CDR1 MNHEY and CDR2 SVGAGI. The CDR3 has 14 amino acids. V was clipped by 5 bases and J by 7 bases; unmatched bases: 3. In DNA, the CDR3 is TGTGCCAGCAGTCGGACAGGGGTCAATTCACCCCTCCACTTT. This sequence encodes CASSRTGVNSPLHF.

Note on this clone: The same CDR3 can be traced to other DNA sequences in this sample. The J gene is TRBJ2-7, the V gene TRBV20-1; weak D call: TRBD1 (6 bases). From germline, CDR1 is DFQATT and CDR2 SNEGSKA (reference sequence). The CDR3 is 11 residues long. V was clipped by 1 base and J by 6 bases, with 7 bases between them. The CDR3 sequence: CSARARGEQYF. The DNA for the CDR3 is TGCAGTGCTAGAGCCAGGGGCGAGCAGTACTTC.

This clone was found once. The chain carries TRBV7-2 and TRBJ1-6; D is possibly TRBD1 (5 bases). V shed 5 bases and J shed 4 bases, with 6 bases lying between them. The CDR3 loop spans 13 amino acids. CDR1 is SGHTA, CDR2 FQGNSA, per germline. For the CDR3, the DNA is TGTGCCAGCAGCCCAGGGTATAATTCACCCCTCCACTTT. Translation gives CASSPGYNSPLHF.

The rearrangement links TRBV28 to TRBJ2-1; perhaps TRBD2 as D (5 bases). This CDR3 is 13 amino acids long. CDR1 is MDHEN, CDR2 SYDVKM, per germline. Deletions cut 4 bases from V and 10 bases from J, with 14 bases between. CDR3 coding DNA: TGTGCCAGCAGTTCGTGGACGGGGAAGGAGCAGTTCTTC. Its protein product is CASSSWTGKEQFF.

The chain employs TRBV6-5 and TRBJ1-1; D is possibly TRBD1 (5 bases). Germline loops: CDR1 MNHEY, CDR2 SVGAGI. This CDR3 is built from 13 residues. Trimming shortened V by 6 bases and J by 2 bases, and 10 bases separated the two germline ends. CDR3 in DNA: TGTGCCAGCAGACGGACAATCAACACTGAAGCTTTCTTT. Amino acid sequence: CASRRTINTEAFF.

The rearrangement links TRBV5-5 to TRBJ1-4; D is perhaps TRBD1 (5 bases). This CDR3 comprises 14 residues. Germline V gene data show CDR1 as SGHKS and CDR2 as YYEKEE (reference sequence). The V end lost 1 base, the J end lost 5 bases, and 9 bases lay between the germline ends. CDR3 in DNA: TGTGCCAGCAGCTTGAGGGGTGAGAATGAAAAACTGTTTTTT. Translation: CASSLRGENEKLFF.

This chain links TRBV4-1 with TRBJ2-5; tentatively, D is TRBD2 (6 bases). This CDR3 has 14 residues. Trimming took off 2 bases at V and 5 bases at J, with 12 bases between the two ends. Looked up from germline, CDR1 is MGHRA and CDR2 is YSYEKL. As DNA, the CDR3 is TGCGCCAGCAGCCAACCGGCGGGGCTTGAGACCCAGTACTTC. Residues: CASSQPAGLETQYF.

The rearrangement links TRBV30 to TRBJ2-7; D remains unclear. Trimming took off 4 bases at V and 3 bases at J, with 13 bases between the two ends. The V gene's germline CDR1 is GTSNPN and CDR2 SVGIG (reference sequence). The CDR3 runs 13 residues. CDR3 region: CAWTPDFGYEQYF. CDR3 sequence (DNA): TGTGCCTGGACCCCCGACTTCGGCTACGAGCAGTACTTC.